This T cell receptor beta chain was recorded in a study of blood T cell repertoires in COVID-19. The wider study: Sites across the United States, Italy and Spain contributed samples from acute and convalescent COVID-19. Sources were T cells, B-cell-depleted T cells, or PBMCs; the material itself was cDNA or gDNA.

Seattle enrolled patients during active infection and tracked them longitudinally. Original methodology: From reference gene primer amplification, estimates of nucleated cell counts were derived. Some clones are missing from TCRdb's copy, which holds only in-frame ones; the method was immunoSEQ multiplex PCR. V and J calls and clone size are given by that table; D and trimming were obtained from the DNA. Of more than 300,000 clones listed, around 87% were seen once; the top ten hold over 9.5%. V was clipped by 5 bases and J by 3 bases, with 8 bases between them. This CDR3 has 12 amino acids. The germline CDR1 and CDR2 sequences are SGHTA and FQGNSA.

The sequence was obtained from a young woman with COVID-19, enrolled during active disease. The rearrangement joins TRBV7-2 to TRBJ2-7; D not resolved. The sample was peripheral blood. CDR3 sequence: CASSMVVYEQYF. Here the CDR3 DNA reads TGTGCCAGCAGCATGGTAGTCTACGAGCAGTACTTC.